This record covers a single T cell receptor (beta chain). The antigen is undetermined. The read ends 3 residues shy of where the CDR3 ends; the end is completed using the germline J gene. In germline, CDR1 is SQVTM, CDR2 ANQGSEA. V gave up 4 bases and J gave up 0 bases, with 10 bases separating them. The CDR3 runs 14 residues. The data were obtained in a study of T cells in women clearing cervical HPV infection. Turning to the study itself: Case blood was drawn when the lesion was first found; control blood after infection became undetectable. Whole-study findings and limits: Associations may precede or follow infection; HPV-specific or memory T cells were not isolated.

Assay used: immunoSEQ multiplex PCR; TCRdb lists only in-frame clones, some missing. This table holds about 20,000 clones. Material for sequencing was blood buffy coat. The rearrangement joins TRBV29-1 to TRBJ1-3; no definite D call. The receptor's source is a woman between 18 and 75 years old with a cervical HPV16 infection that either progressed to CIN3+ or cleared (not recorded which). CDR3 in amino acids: CSVVVDYSGNTIYF. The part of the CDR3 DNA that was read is TGCAGCGTTGTAGTGGACTACTCTGGAAACACC.